Each of the 21 T cell receptor beta chains below was sequenced from the same sample in a study of neurological immune-mediated disorders. TCRdb independently ran MiXCR on the 5' RACE reads; one entry per CDR3 protein. The sample carries tens of thousands of distinct CDR3 sequences, around 10% recorded once. The sample consisted of CD4+ T cells from blood. The receptor source for this set is a woman younger than 45 with HTLV-1-associated myelopathy (HAM/TSP).

In regard to this clonotype: This may arise from a read error, as a much more abundant clone is one base away. This CDR3 is CASSRQNVNTIYF. DNA of the CDR3: TGTGCCAGTAGTCGGCAGAACGTAAACACCATATATTTT. The chain joins TRBV19 to TRBJ1-3; D gene ambiguous. V was trimmed by 5 bases and J by 6 bases, leaving 11 bases between them. This CDR3 has 13 amino acids. The V gene's germline CDR1 is LNHDA and CDR2 SQIVND (reference sequence).

There are many counts of this clonotype. The chain couples TRBV11-3 to TRBJ2-2; a weak D match, TRBD1 (7 bases). Looked up from germline, CDR1 is SGHNT and CDR2 is YENEEA. This CDR3 has 16 residues. V lost 5 bases to trimming and J lost 3 bases, with 16 bases between them. The CDR3 is CASSETRDRYTGELFF. The DNA for the CDR3 is TGTGCCAGCAGCGAAACGCGGGACAGATACACCGGGGAGCTGTTTTTT.

This clonotype was found many times. The chain combines TRBV18 with TRBJ2-3; D is uncertain. Per the germline V gene, CDR1 is KGHSH and CDR2 is LQKENI. Trimming cost V 3 bases and J 2 bases, with 9 bases left between them. The CDR3 runs to 14 residues. CDR3 coding DNA: TGTGCCAGCTCACCCCGTAACGACACAGATACGCAGTATTTT. This gives the protein CASSPRNDTDTQYF.

The DNA for the CDR3 is TGTGCCAGCAGCTCGACAGGGGGCGGGGAGACCCAGTACTTC. Its translation is CASSSTGGGETQYF. V and J are TRBV12-3 or TRBV12-4 and TRBJ2-5; 10 bases fit TRBD1. This CDR3 comprises 14 residues. The J segment lost 5 bases and the V segment lost 6 bases, leaving 6 bases of the junction unmatched.

This clonotype was counted many times. This chain links TRBV12-3 or TRBV12-4 with TRBJ1-3; 9 nucleotides match TRBD1. This CDR3 is built from 15 residues. V was clipped by 6 bases and J by 4 bases; unmatched bases: 7. This CDR3 is CASRPPGTGGNTIYF. The DNA of the CDR3 is TGTGCCAGCAGGCCTCCAGGGACAGGGGGAAACACCATATATTTT.

The table lists this clonotype with many counts. The chain carries TRBV12-3 or TRBV12-4 and TRBJ1-2; 8 bases are shared with TRBD1. With V trimmed by 5 bases and J by 1 base, 9 bases remained unmatched. CDR3 length: 16 amino acids. CDR3 amino acids: CASSLYRDRSNYGYTF. CDR3 coding DNA: TGTGCCAGCAGTCTATACCGGGACAGGAGTAACTATGGCTACACCTTC.

This clonotype was observed many times. The chain is built from TRBV5-1 and TRBJ1-2; a possible D gene is TRBD1 (6 bases). The V end was cut by 5 bases, the J end by 2 bases, with 16 bases between. The CDR3 spans 15 residues. Per germline, CDR1 SGHRS and CDR2 YFSETQ. The CDR3 region is CASRSSPGTNYGYTF. The CDR3 DNA reads as TGCGCCAGCAGATCTAGCCCCGGGACAAACTATGGCTACACCTTC.

This clonotype occurred many times. The genes are TRBV18 and TRBJ1-5, with no clear D. Germline V lookup: CDR1 KGHSH, CDR2 LQKENI. This CDR3 spans 13 amino acids. Trimming took off 4 bases at V and 5 bases at J, with 9 bases between the two ends. The CDR3 nucleotides are TGTGCCAGCTCACTATCCGAGGATCAGCCCCAGCATTTT. Protein product: CASSLSEDQPQHF.

This clonotype was recorded at least ten times. J is TRBJ1-3 and V is TRBV5-1; D gene ambiguous. CDR3 length equals 15 residues. The germline V gene encodes CDR1 SGHRS and CDR2 YFSETQ. V was pared by 2 bases and J by 4 bases, with 13 bases between. Here the CDR3 reads CASSLSLSAGNTIYF. CDR3 in DNA: TGCGCCAGCAGCTTATCCTTGTCCGCAGGAAACACCATATATTTT.

This clonotype has a count of ten or more. The genes are TRBV20-1 and TRBJ1-6; 8 bases align to TRBD1. The CDR3 sequence is 14 residues long. Germline V gene data show CDR1 as DFQATT and CDR2 as SNEGSKA (reference sequence). The V segment lost 5 bases and the J segment 6 bases; nucleotides outside the gene matches: 6. The CDR3 DNA follows: TGCAGTGCTTCTACAGGGGGGGCTAATTCACCCCTCCACTTT. It translates to CSASTGGANSPLHF.

This clonotype was seen at least ten times. This chain connects TRBV10-3 to TRBJ2-7; 8 bases agree with TRBD1. V shed 4 bases, J shed 5 bases, and the junction held 7 bases outside the gene matches. The germline V gene encodes CDR1 ENHRY and CDR2 SYGVKD. This CDR3 is built from 14 residues. This CDR3 reads CAISARTGSHEQYF. The CDR3 DNA follows: TGTGCCATCAGTGCCAGGACAGGGTCCCACGAGCAGTACTTC.

This clonotype came up many times. The J gene is TRBJ2-1, the V gene TRBV5-1; D is perhaps TRBD2 (5 bases). The V and J ends lost 0 bases and 8 bases respectively, with 12 bases between them. CDR3 length: 14 amino acids. Germline V gene lookup returns CDR1 SGHRS and CDR2 YFSETQ. The CDR3 region is CASSLGFEGYEQFF. The CDR3 nucleotides read TGCGCCAGCAGCTTGGGTTTTGAGGGATATGAGCAGTTCTTC.

This clonotype has at least ten counts. The V gene is TRBV6-5, the J gene TRBJ1-2; a weak D match, TRBD1 (6 bases). The CDR3 consists of 13 residues. Germline V gene data show CDR1 as MNHEY and CDR2 as SVGAGI. Trimming left V 6 bases short and J 6 bases short, with 14 bases between. CDR3 sequence (DNA): TGTGCCAGCAGGAATAACAGGGCGAATGGCTACACCTTC. As protein: CASRNNRANGYTF.

This clonotype was seen ten or more times. The V gene is TRBV7-8, the J gene TRBJ1-2; D unresolved. The germline gives CDR1 SGHVS, CDR2 FQNEAQ. Trimming took off 4 bases at V and 4 bases at J, with 16 bases between the two ends. This CDR3 region has 15 residues. The CDR3 DNA follows: TGTGCCAGCAGCTCTTCCCGGGTCCCGTCCTATGGCTACACCTTC. This codes for CASSSSRVPSYGYTF.

This clonotype was detected many times. The genes are TRBV29-1 and TRBJ2-1; the D gene is possibly TRBD2 (6 bases). Between the trimmed V and J ends, which lost 6 bases and 4 bases, there was a span of 16 bases. CDR1 and CDR2 from the germline V gene are SQVTM and ANQGSEA. The CDR3 is 14 amino acids. In DNA, the CDR3 is TGCAGCGTAAGTCCGGGACTCGTATACAATGAGCAGTTCTTC. It is translated as CSVSPGLVYNEQFF.

Ten or more counts support this clonotype. The chain is built from TRBV3-1 and TRBJ1-2; D is unclear. There are 13 residues in the CDR3. Germline V lookup: CDR1 LGHDT, CDR2 YNNKEL (reference sequence). Between the trimmed V and J ends, which lost 4 bases and 2 bases, there was a span of 8 bases. The CDR3 loop is CASSPDLNYGYTF. The CDR3 DNA reads as TGTGCCAGCAGCCCGGACCTAAACTATGGCTACACCTTC. Looking up the rest from reference TRBV3-1 and TRBJ1-2 gives the full variable domain: DTAVSQTPKYLVTQMGNDKSIKCEQNLGHDTMYWYKQDSKKFLKIMFSYNNKELIINETVPNRFSPKSPDKAHLNLHINSLELGDSAVYFCASSPDLNYGYTFGSGTRLTVV.

This clonotype was seen many times. Since the CDR3 does not end with the conserved phenylalanine or tryptophan, this likely comes from a read error. The DNA is left out, because the CDR3 cannot be placed on it with certainty; the CDR3 is given as TCRdb lists it. The CDR3 protein is CSAQEVWG. This chain connects TRBV20-1 to TRBJ1-2. The CDR3 sequence runs 8 residues, both termini included. Germline-derived CDR1 and CDR2 are DFQATT and SNEGSKA (reference sequence).

This chain links TRBV18 with TRBJ1-2, with a weak D call TRBD1 (6 bases). The CDR3 extends over 14 amino acids. Trimming stripped 3 bases from V and 3 bases from J, with 11 bases between. The germline CDR1 and CDR2 sequences are KGHSH and LQKENI. The CDR3: CASSPQGKYYGYTF. Here the CDR3 DNA reads TGTGCCAGCTCACCTCAGGGGAAGTACTATGGCTACACCTTC.

This clonotype was seen repeatedly, ten times or more. This chain links TRBV20-1 with TRBJ1-1, with a tentative D call TRBD1 (5 bases). V shed 4 bases and J shed 1 base, with 10 bases lying between them. The CDR3 contains 13 residues. Germline V gene sequence: CDR1 DFQATT, CDR2 SNEGSKA (reference sequence). CDR3: CSATRQKNTEAFF. Written as DNA, the CDR3 is TGCAGTGCTACCAGACAGAAGAACACTGAAGCTTTCTTT.

The table lists this clonotype with a few counts. V usage is TRBV5-4 and J usage is TRBJ2-3; D call uncertain. This CDR3 region has 12 residues. CDR1 and CDR2 from the germline V gene are SGHNT and YYREEE (reference sequence). Trimming stripped 3 bases from V and 5 bases from J, with 7 bases between. The CDR3 DNA is TGTGCCAGCAGCTCCCCGAAAGATACGCAGTATTTT. This encodes CASSSPKDTQYF.

For this clonotype: A much larger clone differs by one base, so this may be a read error. The chain has TRBV24-1 and TRBJ2-2; D ambiguous. The germline gives CDR1 KGHDR, CDR2 SFDVKD. The CDR3 consists of 14 residues. CDR3 in amino acids: CVTSGYANTGELFF. In DNA form, the CDR3 reads TGTGTCACCAGTGGGTACGCGAACACCGGGGAGCTGTTTTTT.